What follows is one TCR beta chain and its context. This specimen comes from a study of cytomegalovirus exposure and HLA in healthy donors. Sequenced by immunoSEQ multiplex PCR; TCRdb stores in-frame clones only, minus some. The sample lists 130,000 or so clones, over 85% occurring once. CDR3 size: 16 residues. Germline CDR1 is LNHDA and CDR2 is SQIVND (reference sequence). Trimming cost V 5 bases and J 3 bases; bases outside gene matches: 6. This TCR derives from a man aged 25 to 40 in good health and CMV-seronegative. The chain is built from TRBV19 and TRBJ1-5, with TRBD1 matching 11 bases. Sequenced material: PBMCs. The DNA of the CDR3 is TGTGCCAGTAGTTTTCCGGGACAGGGGGTCAATCAGCCCCAGCATTTT. It encodes CASSFPGQGVNQPQHF.